The 25 T cell receptor beta chains below were found in one sample sequenced in a study of T cells expressing NK-cell markers. One entry per CDR3 protein, without DNA, is what TCRdb gives after re-calling the 5' RACE reads. This sample carries 300,000 to 500,000 distinct CDR3 sequences, with about 11% going to the ten biggest clones. Specimen: blood T cells: a sorted CD56 or NKG2C T cell subset, CD4+ or CD8+ T cells, or bulk PBMC T cells (not recorded which). These receptors were obtained from a woman in her fifties or sixties in good health.

This chain joins TRBV5-1 and TRBJ2-5; TCRdb designates TRBD1, a call that cannot be tested without DNA. The CDR3 totals 15 residues. From germline, CDR1 is SGHRS and CDR2 YFSETQ. This CDR3 reads CASSLAGPGTETQYF.

The chain employs TRBV25-1 and TRBJ1-1; TCRdb picks TRBD1, but there is no DNA to check that call. CDR1 and CDR2 from the germline V gene are MGHDK and SYGVNS. CDR3 length equals 15 residues. CDR3 protein: CASSWAGMTGTEAFF.

V gene TRBV4-2 combines with J gene TRBJ2-7. The CDR3 is 14 amino acids. Germline V gene sequence: CDR1 LGHNA, CDR2 YNFKEQ. This CDR3 is CASSQVGETDEQYF.

The V call is TRBV6-6, the J call TRBJ2-2; TCRdb lists TRBD2, though no DNA is available to test this call. Germline CDR1 and CDR2: MNHNY and SVGAGI (reference sequence). This CDR3 contains 16 residues. CDR3: CASREAVAGITGELFF.

The J gene is TRBJ2-6, the V gene TRBV5-5. Germline V gene sequence: CDR1 SGHKS, CDR2 YYEKEE (reference sequence). This CDR3 is built from 16 residues. CDR3 sequence: CASSLFADSGANVLTF.

J is TRBJ2-3 and V is TRBV5-1; the TCRdb D gene call, TRBD1, has no DNA to confirm it. The CDR3 covers 16 residues. Germline V lookup: CDR1 SGHRS, CDR2 YFSETQ. The CDR3: CASSLEGVRPTDTQYF.

The V gene is TRBV7-9, the J gene TRBJ2-3; lacking DNA, the TRBD1 call made by TCRdb goes unchecked. The CDR3 runs 14 residues. Per the germline V gene, CDR1 is SEHNR and CDR2 is FQNEAQ (reference sequence). The CDR3 here is CASSPTDRADTQYF.

The chain carries TRBV5-1 and TRBJ2-3; TCRdb proposes TRBD2, but this gene call is untestable without DNA. Germline lookup yields CDR1 SGHRS and CDR2 YFSETQ. This CDR3 comprises 14 residues. CDR3 amino acids: CASSPLAGEDTQYF.

The genes are TRBV20-1 and TRBJ1-1. This CDR3 has 16 amino acids. CDR1 is DFQATT, CDR2 SNEGSKA, per germline (reference sequence). This CDR3 reads CSARGGGTLRNTEAFF.

The V gene is TRBV6-1, the J gene TRBJ2-2; the D call from TCRdb, TRBD1, cannot be confirmed without DNA. The CDR3 is 15 amino acids. Per the germline V gene, CDR1 is MNHNS and CDR2 is SASEGT. The CDR3 region is CASSGTGTITGELFF.

V usage is TRBV30 and J usage is TRBJ1-1. Germline assignment: CDR1 GTSNPN and CDR2 SVGIG (reference sequence). The CDR3 consists of 11 residues. CDR3 loop: CAWIGYTEAFF.

This chain links TRBV14 with TRBJ1-4; TCRdb names TRBD1, which stays unverified in the absence of DNA. Germline CDR1 reads SGHDN; CDR2 reads FVKESK. CDR3 length: 16 amino acids. CDR3 in amino acids: CASSQQHRGTNEKLFF.

CDR3 amino acids: CASSLRSGSADTQYF. V and J are TRBV3-1 and TRBJ2-3; TCRdb outputs TRBD2, but without DNA this stays unchecked. Germline CDR1 reads LGHDT; CDR2 reads YNNKEL (reference sequence). This CDR3 has 15 amino acids.

The J gene is TRBJ2-6, the V gene TRBV18. Looked up from germline, CDR1 is KGHSH and CDR2 is LQKENI. This CDR3 contains 16 residues. This CDR3 is CASSPSLGLGANVLTF.

This chain uses TRBV3-1 with TRBJ2-2; TCRdb designates TRBD2, a call that cannot be tested without DNA. The CDR3 extends over 18 amino acids. Germline V gene lookup returns CDR1 LGHDT and CDR2 YNNKEL (reference sequence). The CDR3 here is CASDNYGTRALGTGELFF.

The chain is built from TRBV4-1 and TRBJ2-1. The CDR3 spans 16 residues. Per the germline V gene, CDR1 is MGHRA and CDR2 is YSYEKL. CDR3 sequence reads: CASSLTLGTTYNEQFF.

CDR3 sequence reads: CSVRGNYEQYF. The chain joins TRBV29-1 to TRBJ2-7; the D gene TCRdb calls, TRBD1, cannot be checked with no DNA. Germline loops: CDR1 SQVTM, CDR2 ANQGSEA. The CDR3 has 11 residues.

V is TRBV25-1 and J is TRBJ2-7; TCRdb outputs TRBD1, but without DNA this stays unchecked. The CDR3 covers 13 residues. Germline V gives CDR1 MGHDK, CDR2 SYGVNS. The CDR3 region is CASSEFVRGEQYF.

CDR3 loop: CASRHSGGRRYNEQFF. The chain uses TRBV12-3 or TRBV12-4 and TRBJ2-1; absent DNA, TCRdb's TRBD2 call cannot be checked. The CDR3 covers 16 residues.

The chain is built from TRBV9 and TRBJ1-2; TCRdb outputs TRBD1, but without DNA this stays unchecked. Germline V gene data show CDR1 as SGDLS and CDR2 as YYNGEE. This CDR3 comprises 14 residues. The CDR3: CASSATGHDSGYTF.

This chain connects TRBV27 to TRBJ2-4; the D gene TCRdb calls, TRBD1, cannot be checked with no DNA. The CDR3 runs to 15 residues. Germline CDR1 and CDR2: MNHEY and SMNVEV (reference sequence). The CDR3 sequence is CASSLGSGTGNIQYF.

J is TRBJ1-4 and V is TRBV12-3 or TRBV12-4; TCRdb gives TRBD1 as the D gene, but with no DNA this cannot be confirmed. This CDR3 has 17 residues. CDR3 sequence reads: CASRAGTLPLLNEKLFF.

This chain connects TRBV5-4 to TRBJ1-4; the TCRdb D gene call, TRBD1, has no DNA to confirm it. Germline CDR1 SGHNT, CDR2 YYREEE (reference sequence). This CDR3 contains 13 residues. The CDR3 protein is CASSRTGSGKLFF. Variable domain in full (rest from reference TRBV5-4 and TRBJ1-4): ETGVTQSPTHLIKTRGQQVTLRCSSQSGHNTVSWYQQALGQGPQFIFQYYREEENGRGNFPPRFSGLQFPNYSSELNVNALELDDSALYLCASSRTGSGKLFFGSGTQLSVL.

V gene TRBV7-8 combines with J gene TRBJ1-1; absent DNA, TCRdb's TRBD1 call cannot be checked. CDR1 and CDR2 from the germline V gene are SGHVS and FQNEAQ. The CDR3 totals 14 residues. The CDR3: CASSIGQGNTEAFF.

This chain joins TRBV24-1 and TRBJ2-1; TCRdb returns TRBD2, unconfirmable since there is no DNA. CDR3 length: 13 residues. Germline V gene lookup returns CDR1 KGHDR and CDR2 SFDVKD. The CDR3 loop reads CATRWREGYEQFF.